What follows is one T cell receptor (beta chain) and its context. Via MiXCR, TCRdb re-called the RT-PCR reads, giving one row per CDR3 protein. The sample includes about 520,000 distinct CDR3 sequences, over 25% of them seen just once. The data were taken from a study of response to subunit inactivated influenza vaccine. CDR3 length: 14 amino acids. Germline V lookup: CDR1 LGHDT, CDR2 YNNKEL (reference sequence). Trimming took 4 bases from V and 8 from J, leaving 17 bases between them. Source: CD4+ T cells sorted from PBMCs, taken approximately 5 days after vaccination. This sequence joins TRBV3-1 and TRBJ1-2; D perhaps matches TRBD1 (6 bases). This receptor was taken from a man in his fifties who received an inactivated influenza vaccine. The chain's CDR3 is CASSLVGGEVGYTF. The DNA for the CDR3 is TGTGCCAGCAGCCTCGTTGGGGGCGAGGTAGGCTACACCTTC.